This TCR beta chain is drawn from a study of blood T cells in healthy people across ages. The study's findings and limits: Without sorted subsets, naive and antigen-experienced compartments could not be conclusively compared.

To note about this clonotype: Its antigen remains unidentified. A junction end diverges from the germline sequence, so it may reflect a read error.

It was with a sample-barcoded 5' primer and a J-beta primer mix that a second PCR of roughly 6 to 12 cycles was run. The authors tagged each cDNA molecule using a template-switch adaptor with 12 random nucleotides. TCRdb recomputed calls from the 5' RACE reads with MiXCR, one row per CDR3 protein. The table has 580,000 or so distinct CDR3 sequences, about 45% seen once. Every donor contributed about 10 milliliters of peripheral blood by blood draw. Extraction yielded at least 5 micrograms of total RNA per sample. Sample: blood. This TCR was sampled from a man of 80 years or more in good health.

The CDR3 nucleotides read TGTGCCAGCAGTACATCCGGGACGGTCGGCTCCTACGAGCGGTACTTC. Protein sequence: CASSTSGTVGSYERYF. The chain recombines TRBV6-6 with TRBJ2-7; perhaps D is TRBD1 or TRBD2 (5 bases each). The CDR3 consists of 16 residues. Germline V CDR1 and CDR2: MNHNY, SVGAGI (reference sequence).